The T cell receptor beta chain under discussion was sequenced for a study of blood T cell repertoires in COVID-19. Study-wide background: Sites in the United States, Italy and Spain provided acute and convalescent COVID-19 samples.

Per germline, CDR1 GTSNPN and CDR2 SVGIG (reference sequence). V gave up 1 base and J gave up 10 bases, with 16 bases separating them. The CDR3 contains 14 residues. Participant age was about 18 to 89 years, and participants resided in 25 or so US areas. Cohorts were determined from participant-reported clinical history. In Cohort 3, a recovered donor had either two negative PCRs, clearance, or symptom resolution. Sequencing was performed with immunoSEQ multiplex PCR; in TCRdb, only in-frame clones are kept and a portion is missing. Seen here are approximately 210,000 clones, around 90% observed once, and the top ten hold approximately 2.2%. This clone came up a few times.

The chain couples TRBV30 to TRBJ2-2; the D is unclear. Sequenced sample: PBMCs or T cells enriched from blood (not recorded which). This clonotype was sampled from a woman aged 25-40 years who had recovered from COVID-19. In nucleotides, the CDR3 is TGTGCCTGGAGTGCCCGAGGTCCGCCATCGGAGCTGTTTTTT. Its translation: CAWSARGPPSELFF.